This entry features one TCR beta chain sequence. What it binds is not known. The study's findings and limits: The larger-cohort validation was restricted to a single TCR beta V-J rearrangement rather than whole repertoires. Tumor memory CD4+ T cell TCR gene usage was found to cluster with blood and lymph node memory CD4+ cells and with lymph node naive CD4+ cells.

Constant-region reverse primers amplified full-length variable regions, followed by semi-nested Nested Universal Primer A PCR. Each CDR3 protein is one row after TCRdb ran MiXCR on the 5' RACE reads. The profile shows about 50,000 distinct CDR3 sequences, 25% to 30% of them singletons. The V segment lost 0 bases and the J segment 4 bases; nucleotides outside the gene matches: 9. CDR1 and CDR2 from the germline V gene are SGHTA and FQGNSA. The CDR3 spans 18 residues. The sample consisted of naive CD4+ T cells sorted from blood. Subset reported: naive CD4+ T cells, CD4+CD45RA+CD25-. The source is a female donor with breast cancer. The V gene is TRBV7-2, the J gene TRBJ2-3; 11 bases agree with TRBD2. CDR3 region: CASSLAATSGIIADTQYF. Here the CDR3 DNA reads TGTGCCAGCAGCTTAGCGGCGACTAGCGGGATTATCGCAGATACGCAGTATTTT.